The 26 T cell receptor beta chains listed next were all sequenced from one sample in a study of T cells in Graves' hyperthyroidism and ophthalmopathy. Template material for amplifying TCR beta CDR3 regions consisted of RNA transcripts. First-round RT-PCR targeting the TCR CDR3 was performed with the HTBI primer set. TCRdb re-called the multiplex PCR reads through MiXCR, storing one row per CDR3 protein. The table records 250,000 or so distinct CDR3 sequences, 12% to 15% of them present only once. The sample taken for sequencing was blood. Source of these receptors: a woman between 50 and 59 years old with Graves' hyperthyroidism that later progressed to Graves' ophthalmopathy.

The rearrangement uses TRBV24-1 and TRBJ1-1; D is unresolved. Trimming shortened V by 2 bases and J by 4 bases, and 10 bases separated the two germline ends. Germline V lookup: CDR1 KGHDR, CDR2 SFDVKD. This CDR3 region has 14 residues. This CDR3 is CATSDSLTCTEAFF. The CDR3 DNA follows: TGTGCCACCAGTGATTCGTTAACATGCACTGAAGCTTTCTTT.

This clonotype was seen many times. This chain connects TRBV5-8 to TRBJ2-7; 12 bases line up with TRBD2. After removal of 3 bases from V and 3 bases from J, the junction contained 10 bases not matched to a gene. The CDR3 has 17 residues. Germline V gives CDR1 SGHTS, CDR2 YDEGEE. CDR3: CASSSMMTSGSRYEQYF. The CDR3 region has the DNA TGTGCCAGCAGCTCGATGATGACTAGCGGGAGCCGCTACGAGCAGTACTTC.

In this sample, this clonotype turned up a few times. The chain couples TRBV12-3 or TRBV12-4 to TRBJ1-4; TRBD1 aligns across 8 bases. The length of the CDR3 is 15 residues. With V trimmed by 5 bases and J by 5 bases, 7 bases remained unmatched. Written as DNA, the CDR3 is TGTGCCAGCAGTCGACGGACAGGGCAGAATGAAAAACTGTTTTTT. This codes for CASSRRTGQNEKLFF.

The table lists this clonotype with many counts. The chain couples TRBV3-1 to TRBJ1-1, with TRBD1 matching 9 bases. V lost 4 bases to trimming and J lost 1 base; unmatched junction nucleotides: 13. From germline, CDR1 is LGHDT and CDR2 YNNKEL (reference sequence). The length of the CDR3 is 18 residues. CDR3 in DNA: TGTGCCAGCAGCCTCCGACAGGGGGGAGAATTGTGGAACACTGAAGCTTTCTTT. Translating gives CASSLRQGGELWNTEAFF.

The sample holds a few counts of this clonotype. The chain joins TRBV18 to TRBJ2-7, with D tentatively TRBD1 (6 bases). The CDR3 runs to 14 residues. The germline gives CDR1 KGHSH, CDR2 LQKENI. V lost 6 bases to trimming and J lost 2 bases, with 14 bases between them. CDR3 residues: CASSTTGTPYEQYF. The DNA of the CDR3 is TGTGCCAGCTCTACGACAGGAACCCCCTACGAGCAGTACTTC.

This clonotype was counted at least ten times. This rearrangement joins TRBV28 to TRBJ2-7; TRBD1 matches 9 bases. Germline V gene data show CDR1 as MDHEN and CDR2 as SYDVKM. The J segment lost 5 bases and the V segment lost 5 bases, leaving 10 bases of the junction unmatched. The CDR3 totals 15 residues. DNA of the CDR3: TGTGCCAGCAGTGGCCCGGGACAGGGTCTAGACGAGCAGTACTTC. This gives the protein CASSGPGQGLDEQYF.

This clonotype was picked up many times. The chain recombines TRBV10-3 with TRBJ2-3, with 8 nucleotides matching TRBD2. Germline V gene lookup returns CDR1 ENHRY and CDR2 SYGVKD. Trimming cost V 5 bases and J 2 bases; bases outside gene matches: 9. The CDR3 is made up of 16 amino acids. CDR3 sequence (DNA): TGTGCCATCAGTCCCACGGTAGCGGGAACCACAGATACGCAGTATTTT. This sequence encodes CAISPTVAGTTDTQYF.

This clonotype was observed many times. V is TRBV28 and J is TRBJ1-2; TRBD1 might be the D (6 bases). Germline CDR1 is MDHEN and CDR2 is SYDVKM. The CDR3 is 15 residues long. V shed 3 bases and J shed 2 bases, with 13 bases lying between them. For the CDR3, the DNA is TGTGCCAGCAGTTTGGCGGACAGAATCAACTATGGCTACACCTTC. The encoded protein is CASSLADRINYGYTF.

This clonotype was counted many times. V gene TRBV29-1 combines with J gene TRBJ1-5, with D maybe TRBD1 (5 bases). The CDR3 sequence is 12 residues long. Trimming left V 6 bases short and J 4 bases short, with 10 bases between. CDR1 and CDR2 from the germline V gene are SQVTM and ANQGSEA. Written as DNA, the CDR3 is TGCAGCGTCCGGGACGGGAATCAGCCCCAGCATTTT. Protein product: CSVRDGNQPQHF.

This clonotype has only a few counts. A much bigger clone sits one base away, suggesting this may be a read error. The rearrangement links TRBV20-1 to TRBJ1-1; D is perhaps TRBD1 (6 bases). The CDR3 is made up of 13 amino acids. Trimming took off 6 bases at V and 1 base at J, with 12 bases between the two ends. Germline CDR1 reads DFQATT; CDR2 reads SNEGSKA (reference sequence). CDR3 in amino acids: CSAAGAANTEAFF. Here the CDR3 DNA reads TGCAGTGCCGCAGGGGCAGCGAACACTGAAGCTTTCTTT.

This clonotype was detected ten times or more. The genes are TRBV11-2 and TRBJ2-1; 9 bases fit TRBD2. The CDR3 contains 16 residues. Germline V gene lookup returns CDR1 SGHAT and CDR2 FQNNGV. J lost 7 bases, V lost 1 base, and 8 bases had no gene match. DNA for the CDR3: TGTGCCAGCAGCTTAGTGGTAGCGGGAGTGAAAAATGAGCAGTTCTTC. This encodes CASSLVVAGVKNEQFF.

Only a few counts were recorded for this clonotype. DNA of the CDR3: TGCAGTGCTAGAGCAGGACTAGCGGCCTACGAGCAGTACTTC. Its protein product is CSARAGLAAYEQYF. V and J are TRBV20-1 and TRBJ2-7; 10 bases map to TRBD2. The CDR3 has 14 residues. Germline V gene data show CDR1 as DFQATT and CDR2 as SNEGSKA (reference sequence). With V trimmed by 1 base and J by 2 bases, 2 bases remained unmatched.

The chain has TRBV4-1 and TRBJ2-7; D remains unclear. Germline CDR1 reads MGHRA; CDR2 reads YSYEKL. CDR3 length: 12 amino acids. The V and J ends lost 1 base and 7 bases respectively, with 8 bases between them. DNA for the CDR3: TGCGCCAGCAGCCAAGTCGCCACGGAGCAGTACTTC. Protein: CASSQVATEQYF.

This clonotype was counted at least ten times. A read error may account for a junction end that differs from germline. For the CDR3, the DNA is TGTGCCAACAGTTCCCTCTCAGTTCTAGCGGGAGGGCGGAACACCGGGGAGCTGTTTTTT. Its translation is CANSSLSVLAGGRNTGELFF. The chain uses TRBV12-3 or TRBV12-4 and TRBJ2-2; 12 bases are a match to TRBD2. The CDR3 has 20 amino acids.

This clonotype was counted ten times or more. The chain couples TRBV6-1 to TRBJ2-1, with D possibly being TRBD1 or TRBD2 (6 bases each). The CDR3 runs to 15 residues. Germline V gives CDR1 MNHNS, CDR2 SASEGT. V lost 8 bases to trimming and J lost 2 bases, with 16 bases between them. CDR3 in DNA: TGTGCCAGCCGGGGGCAGGGGCCGCCCTACAATGAGCAGTTCTTC. It translates to CASRGQGPPYNEQFF.

Ten or more counts support this clonotype. This chain links TRBV9 with TRBJ1-1, with 7 nucleotides matching TRBD1. V was clipped by 4 bases and J by 5 bases; unmatched bases: 11. In germline, CDR1 is SGDLS, CDR2 YYNGEE. The CDR3 is 15 residues long. DNA of the CDR3: TGTGCCAGCAGCTCAGGGGGGGACTTCGGAACTGAAGCTTTCTTT. This sequence encodes CASSSGGDFGTEAFF.

This clonotype was detected ten times or more. The V call is TRBV6-1, the J call TRBJ2-5; TRBD1 agrees at 9 bases. The germline gives CDR1 MNHNS, CDR2 SASEGT. This CDR3 comprises 15 residues. V was pared by 5 bases and J by 2 bases, with 6 bases of the junction left unmatched. Here the CDR3 reads CASSLGQGWQETQYF. The CDR3 nucleotides are TGTGCCAGCAGTTTAGGACAGGGGTGGCAAGAGACCCAGTACTTC.

There are many counts of this clonotype. V and J are TRBV7-3 and TRBJ2-3; TRBD2 might be the D (7 bases). The CDR3 has 15 amino acids. Germline lookup yields CDR1 SGHTA and CDR2 FQGTGA. Trimming cost V 2 bases and J 2 bases, with 11 bases left between them. In nucleotides, the CDR3 is TGTGCCAGCAGCTTACGAGGGGGGGTCACAGATACGCAGTATTTT. Encoded protein: CASSLRGGVTDTQYF.

This clonotype was seen many times. The CDR3 region is CASGGLTHNEQFF. CDR3 nucleotides: TGTGCCAGCGGAGGACTGACACACAATGAGCAGTTCTTC. The chain joins TRBV2 to TRBJ2-1; TRBD2 might be the D (5 bases). The germline V gene has CDR1 SNHLY and CDR2 FYNNEI. CDR3 length: 13 amino acids. Trimming shortened V by 8 bases and J by 5 bases, and 13 bases separated the two germline ends. Based on the CDR3 plus reference TRBV2 and TRBJ2-1, the full variable domain is EPEVTQTPSHQVTQMGQEVILRCVPISNHLYFYWYRQILGQKVEFLVSFYNNEISEKSEIFDDQFSVERPDGSNFTLKIRSTKLEDSAMYFCASGGLTHNEQFFGPGTRLTVL.

The table lists this clonotype with many counts. V is TRBV28 and J is TRBJ2-7, with TRBD2 matching 8 bases. This CDR3 contains 13 residues. The V gene end was trimmed by 7 bases and the J gene end by 2 bases; junction bases not matched to a gene: 4. Looked up from germline, CDR1 is MDHEN and CDR2 is SYDVKM. CDR3 region: CASKGSGAYEQYF. The CDR3 bases are TGTGCCAGCAAGGGTAGCGGGGCCTACGAGCAGTACTTC.

This clonotype has only a few counts. This chain joins TRBV29-1 and TRBJ2-7; 7 nucleotides agree with TRBD1. With 5 bases clipped from V and 9 bases from J, the junction kept 7 bases outside the gene matches. The germline V gene has CDR1 SQVTM and CDR2 ANQGSEA. The CDR3 has 11 residues. The CDR3 DNA follows: TGCAGCGTTCTACAGGGGCTAGGGCAGTACTTC. Its protein product is CSVLQGLGQYF.

This clonotype was seen at least ten times. V and J are TRBV12-5 and TRBJ2-1, with D possibly matching TRBD1 (5 bases). In germline, CDR1 is LGHNT, CDR2 FRNRAP. The length of the CDR3 is 17 residues. The ends were cut back, 5 bases at V and 0 bases at J, with 17 bases in the middle. Here the CDR3 DNA reads TGTGCTAGTGGTCTCATCCTTGACAGTCGCTCCTACAATGAGCAGTTCTTC. This gives the protein CASGLILDSRSYNEQFF.

This clonotype occurred many times. This chain links TRBV6-1 with TRBJ2-1; TRBD1 matches 7 bases. Germline CDR1 and CDR2: MNHNS and SASEGT. V lost 10 bases and J lost 7; bases outside the gene matches: 13. The CDR3 has 14 amino acids. CDR3 amino acids: CATSRGREGNEQFF. In DNA, the CDR3 is TGTGCCACGAGCAGGGGGAGAGAAGGGAATGAGCAGTTCTTC.

This clonotype showed up many times. The genes are TRBV5-6 and TRBJ2-7; a possible D gene is TRBD1 (5 bases). Germline values: CDR1 SGHDT, CDR2 YYEEEE. This CDR3 contains 15 residues. Trimming took 0 bases from V and 4 from J, leaving 14 bases between them. CDR3 DNA sequence: TGTGCCAGCAGCTTGGTGGACACAAAACATTACGAGCAGTACTTC. Its translation is CASSLVDTKHYEQYF.

The chain carries TRBV2 and TRBJ2-5; the match to TRBD2 covers 13 bases. This CDR3 region has 16 residues. The germline V gene has CDR1 SNHLY and CDR2 FYNNEI. V was clipped by 6 bases and J by 4 bases; unmatched bases: 8. CDR3 bases: TGTGCCAGCAGGAGCCCACTAGCGGGAGGGAGAGAGACCCAGTACTTC. Protein product: CASRSPLAGGRETQYF.

The chain is built from TRBV14 and TRBJ2-7; D unresolved. This CDR3 has 16 residues. Deletions cut 0 bases from V and 4 bases from J, with 16 bases between. Germline V CDR1 and CDR2: SGHDN, FVKESK. The CDR3 sequence: CASSQEFGSGLYEQYF. CDR3 bases: TGTGCCAGCAGCCAAGAGTTTGGGTCAGGCCTATACGAGCAGTACTTC.